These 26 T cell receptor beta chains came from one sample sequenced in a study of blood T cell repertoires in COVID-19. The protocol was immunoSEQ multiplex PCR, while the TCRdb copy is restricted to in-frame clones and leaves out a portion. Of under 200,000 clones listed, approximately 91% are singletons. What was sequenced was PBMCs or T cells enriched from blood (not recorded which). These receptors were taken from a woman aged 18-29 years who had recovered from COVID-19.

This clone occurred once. The CDR3 loop reads CASSQDSRTSVGGELFF. Here the CDR3 DNA reads TGTGCCAGCAGCCAAGATTCTAGGACTAGCGTGGGCGGGGAGCTGTTTTTT. The V gene is TRBV3-1 (or the pseudogene TRBV3-2), the J gene TRBJ2-2; 9 bases are shared with TRBD2. The V and J ends lost 0 bases and 7 bases, in that order; junction bases with no gene match: 9. Germline-derived CDR1 and CDR2 are LGHDT and YNNKEL (reference sequence). The CDR3 is made up of 17 amino acids.

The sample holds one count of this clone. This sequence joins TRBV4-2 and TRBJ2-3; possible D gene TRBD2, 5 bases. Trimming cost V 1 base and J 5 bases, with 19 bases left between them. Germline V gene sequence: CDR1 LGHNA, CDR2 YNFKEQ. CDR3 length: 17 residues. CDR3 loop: CASSQVSGGSRRDTQYF. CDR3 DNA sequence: TGTGCCAGCAGCCAAGTCTCCGGCGGGTCAAGACGAGATACGCAGTATTTT.

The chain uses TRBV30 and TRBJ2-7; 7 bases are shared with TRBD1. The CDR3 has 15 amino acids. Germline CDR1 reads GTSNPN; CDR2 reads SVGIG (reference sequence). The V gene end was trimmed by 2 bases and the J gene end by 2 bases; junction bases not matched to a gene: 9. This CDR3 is CAWSPPRTGAYEQYF. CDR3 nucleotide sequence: TGTGCCTGGAGTCCACCACGGACAGGTGCCTACGAGCAGTACTTC.

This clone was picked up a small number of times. The CDR3 spells CASSLDRALAGKETQYF. CDR3 in DNA: TGTGCCAGCAGCTTAGATAGGGCACTAGCGGGAAAAGAGACCCAGTACTTC. The V gene is TRBV11-2, the J gene TRBJ2-5; TRBD2 matches at 10 bases. The CDR3 extends over 17 amino acids. Per germline, CDR1 SGHAT and CDR2 FQNNGV. With V trimmed by 0 bases and J by 3 bases, 7 bases remained unmatched.

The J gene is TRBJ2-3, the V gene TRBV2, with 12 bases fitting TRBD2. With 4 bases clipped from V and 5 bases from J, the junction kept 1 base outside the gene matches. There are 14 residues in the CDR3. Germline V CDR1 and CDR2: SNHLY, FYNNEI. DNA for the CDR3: TGTGCCAGCAGTGCGGGACTAGCGGGAGATACGCAGTATTTT. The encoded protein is CASSAGLAGDTQYF.

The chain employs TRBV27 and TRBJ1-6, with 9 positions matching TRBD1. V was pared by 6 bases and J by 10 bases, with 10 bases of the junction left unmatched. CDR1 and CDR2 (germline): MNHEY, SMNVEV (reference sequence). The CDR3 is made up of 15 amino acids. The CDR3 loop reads CASRGTGGAGSPLHF. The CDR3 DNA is TGTGCCAGCAGGGGTACAGGGGGCGCAGGGTCACCCCTCCACTTT.

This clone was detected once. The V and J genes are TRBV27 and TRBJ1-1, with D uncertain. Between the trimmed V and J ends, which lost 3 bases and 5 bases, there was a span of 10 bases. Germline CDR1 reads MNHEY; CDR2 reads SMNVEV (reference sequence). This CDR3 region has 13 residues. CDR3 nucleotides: TGTGCCAGCAGTTTTGGACTAGCGACTGAAGCTTTCTTT. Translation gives CASSFGLATEAFF.

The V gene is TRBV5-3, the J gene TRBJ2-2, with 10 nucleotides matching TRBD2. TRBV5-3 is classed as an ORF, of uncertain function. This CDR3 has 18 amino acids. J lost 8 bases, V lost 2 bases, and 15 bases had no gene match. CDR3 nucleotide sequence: TGTGCCAGAAGCTTCAGGACTAGCGGACCCGAGGATCCGGGGGAGCTGTTTTTT. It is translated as CARSFRTSGPEDPGELFF.

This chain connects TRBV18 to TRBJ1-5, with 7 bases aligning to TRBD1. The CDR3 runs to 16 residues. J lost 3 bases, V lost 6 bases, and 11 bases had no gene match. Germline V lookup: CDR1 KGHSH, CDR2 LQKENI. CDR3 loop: CASSRGTRSNNQPQHF. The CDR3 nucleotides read TGTGCCAGCTCCAGGGGGACAAGGAGTAACAATCAGCCCCAGCATTTT.

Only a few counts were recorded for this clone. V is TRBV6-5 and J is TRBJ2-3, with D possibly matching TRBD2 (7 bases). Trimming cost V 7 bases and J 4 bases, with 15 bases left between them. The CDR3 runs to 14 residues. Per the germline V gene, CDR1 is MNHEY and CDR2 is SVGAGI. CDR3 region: CASTPGEGADTQYF. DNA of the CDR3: TGTGCCAGCACCCCGGGGGAGGGGGCAGATACGCAGTATTTT.

CDR3 DNA sequence: TGTGCCAGCAGCTTAGGGGTTAGCGGGAGTGATACGCAGTATTTT. Its translation is CASSLGVSGSDTQYF. The rearrangement uses TRBV7-9 and TRBJ2-3; 9 bases match TRBD2. Germline V gene lookup returns CDR1 SEHNR and CDR2 FQNEAQ (reference sequence). V lost 1 base, J lost 6 bases, and 5 bases stayed unmatched. The CDR3 is 15 amino acids.

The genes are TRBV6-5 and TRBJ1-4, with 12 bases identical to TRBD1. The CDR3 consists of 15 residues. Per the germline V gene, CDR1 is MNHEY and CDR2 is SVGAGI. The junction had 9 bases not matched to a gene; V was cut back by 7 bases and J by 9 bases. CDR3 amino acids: CASTGTGGDTQKLFF. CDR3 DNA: TGTGCCAGCACCGGGACAGGGGGCGATACCCAAAAACTGTTTTTT.

The CDR3 loop reads CASSLSAGTGELFF. The DNA for the CDR3 is TGTGCCAGCAGTTTATCGGCCGGGACCGGGGAGCTGTTTTTT. This chain links TRBV27 with TRBJ2-2; D remains ambiguous. Germline CDR1 is MNHEY and CDR2 is SMNVEV (reference sequence). The CDR3 length is 14 residues. V dropped 0 bases and J dropped 5 bases, with 7 bases sitting between them.

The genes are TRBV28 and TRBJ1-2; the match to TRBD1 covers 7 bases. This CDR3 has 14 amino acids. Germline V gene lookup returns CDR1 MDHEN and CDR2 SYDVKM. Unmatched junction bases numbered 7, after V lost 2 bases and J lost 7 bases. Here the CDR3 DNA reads TGTGCCAGCAGTTTAGGCCGCCCAGGGGGTGGCTACACCTTC. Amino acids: CASSLGRPGGGYTF.

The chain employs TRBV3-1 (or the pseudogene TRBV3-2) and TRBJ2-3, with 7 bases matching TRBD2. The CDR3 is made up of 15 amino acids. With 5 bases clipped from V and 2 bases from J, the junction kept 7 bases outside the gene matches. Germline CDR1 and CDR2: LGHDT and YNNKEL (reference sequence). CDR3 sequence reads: CASSVGGGDTDTQYF. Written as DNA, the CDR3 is TGTGCCAGCAGCGTGGGGGGGGGAGACACAGATACGCAGTATTTT.

The CDR3 bases are TGCGCCAGCAGTGAGGCCGGCCGGGACACTGAAGCTTTCTTT. It translates to CASSEAGRDTEAFF. The J gene is TRBJ1-1, the V gene TRBV10-1, with unresolved D. The length of the CDR3 is 14 residues. Per the germline V gene, CDR1 is WNHNN and CDR2 is SYGVQD (reference sequence). Deletions cut 2 bases from V and 3 bases from J, with 10 bases between.

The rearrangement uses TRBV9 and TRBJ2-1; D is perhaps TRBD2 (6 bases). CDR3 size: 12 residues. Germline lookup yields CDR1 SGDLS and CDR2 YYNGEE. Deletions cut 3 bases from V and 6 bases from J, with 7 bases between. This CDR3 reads CASSAGVNEQFF. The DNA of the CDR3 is TGTGCCAGCAGCGCGGGGGTCAATGAGCAGTTCTTC.

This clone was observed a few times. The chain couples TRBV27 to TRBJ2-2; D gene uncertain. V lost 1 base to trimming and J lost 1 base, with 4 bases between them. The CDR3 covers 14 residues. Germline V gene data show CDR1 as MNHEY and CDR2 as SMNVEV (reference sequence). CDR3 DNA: TGTGCCAGCAGTTTATACGGGAACACCGGGGAGCTGTTTTTT. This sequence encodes CASSLYGNTGELFF.

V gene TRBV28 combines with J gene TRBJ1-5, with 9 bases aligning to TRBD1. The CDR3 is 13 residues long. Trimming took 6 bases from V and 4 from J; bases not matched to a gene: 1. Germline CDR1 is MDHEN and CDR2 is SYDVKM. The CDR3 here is CASRGTGNQPQHF. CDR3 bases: TGTGCCAGCAGAGGGACAGGGAATCAGCCCCAGCATTTT.

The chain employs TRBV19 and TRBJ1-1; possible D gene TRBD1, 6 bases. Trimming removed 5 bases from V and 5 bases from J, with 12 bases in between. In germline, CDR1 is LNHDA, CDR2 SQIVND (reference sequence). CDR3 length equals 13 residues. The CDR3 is CASSPRGRTEAFF. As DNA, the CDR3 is TGTGCCAGTAGTCCGCGGGGGCGGACTGAAGCTTTCTTT.

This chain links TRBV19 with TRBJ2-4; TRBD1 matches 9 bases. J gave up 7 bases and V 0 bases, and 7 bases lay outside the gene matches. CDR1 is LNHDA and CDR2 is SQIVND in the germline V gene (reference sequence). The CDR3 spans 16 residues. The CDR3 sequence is CASSIEGPGQGNIQYF. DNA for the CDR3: TGTGCCAGTAGTATAGAGGGGCCCGGACAGGGGAACATTCAGTACTTC.

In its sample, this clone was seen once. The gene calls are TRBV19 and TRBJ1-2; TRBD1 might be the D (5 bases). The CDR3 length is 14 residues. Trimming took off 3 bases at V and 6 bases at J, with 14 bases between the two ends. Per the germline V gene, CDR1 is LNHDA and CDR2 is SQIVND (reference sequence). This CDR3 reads CASSMTATWDGYTF. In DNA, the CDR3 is TGTGCCAGTAGTATGACAGCGACCTGGGATGGCTACACCTTC.

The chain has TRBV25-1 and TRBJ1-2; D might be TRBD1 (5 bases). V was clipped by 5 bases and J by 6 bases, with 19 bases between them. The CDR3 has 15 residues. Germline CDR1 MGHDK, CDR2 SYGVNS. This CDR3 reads CASSTRLGGSNGYTF. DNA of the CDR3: TGTGCCAGCAGTACCCGCCTGGGGGGGTCCAATGGCTACACCTTC.

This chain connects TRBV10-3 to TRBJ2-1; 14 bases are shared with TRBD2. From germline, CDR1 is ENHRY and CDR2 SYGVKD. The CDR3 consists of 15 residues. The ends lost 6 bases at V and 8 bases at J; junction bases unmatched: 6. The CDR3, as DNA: TGTGCCATCAGCCAGACTAGCGGGAGGGCCGATGAGCAGTTCTTC. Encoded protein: CAISQTSGRADEQFF.

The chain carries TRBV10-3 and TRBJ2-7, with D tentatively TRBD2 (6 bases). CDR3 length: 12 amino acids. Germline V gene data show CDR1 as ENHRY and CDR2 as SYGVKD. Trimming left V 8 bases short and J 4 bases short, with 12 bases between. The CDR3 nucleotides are TGTGCCATCGCGGCGGGACCTTACGAGCAGTACTTC. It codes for CAIAAGPYEQYF.

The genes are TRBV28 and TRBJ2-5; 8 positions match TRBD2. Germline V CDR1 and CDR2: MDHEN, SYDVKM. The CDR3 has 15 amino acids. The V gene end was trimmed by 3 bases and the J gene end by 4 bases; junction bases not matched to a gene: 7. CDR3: CASSLVAGPPETQYF. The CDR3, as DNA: TGTGCCAGCAGTTTGGTAGCGGGACCACCAGAGACCCAGTACTTC.